Sequencing of this TCR beta chain was carried out in a study of early T cells in non-severe SARS-CoV-2 infection. At the level of the study: Unpaired chains resulted from sequencing bulk RNA of unsorted whole blood.

In germline, CDR1 is MNHNS, CDR2 SASEGT. The CDR3 totals 15 residues. The trim removed 7 bases at V and 5 bases at J, leaving 3 bases unmatched. This clonotype was seen repeatedly, ten times or more. TCRdb re-called the 5' RACE reads through MiXCR, storing one row per CDR3 protein. The table shows approximately 32,000 distinct CDR3 sequences, with 3.5% to 4.5% occurring only once. Sequenced: whole blood. This TCR was recovered from an adult who was a healthcare worker with PCR-confirmed SARS-CoV-2 infection or an uninfected control (not recorded which). The rearrangement uses TRBV6-1 and TRBJ1-6, with 12 bases lining up with TRBD1. This chain's CDR3 is CASTRDRGHNSPLHF. The CDR3 DNA sequence: TGTGCCAGCACCCGGGACAGGGGGCATAATTCACCCCTCCACTTT.